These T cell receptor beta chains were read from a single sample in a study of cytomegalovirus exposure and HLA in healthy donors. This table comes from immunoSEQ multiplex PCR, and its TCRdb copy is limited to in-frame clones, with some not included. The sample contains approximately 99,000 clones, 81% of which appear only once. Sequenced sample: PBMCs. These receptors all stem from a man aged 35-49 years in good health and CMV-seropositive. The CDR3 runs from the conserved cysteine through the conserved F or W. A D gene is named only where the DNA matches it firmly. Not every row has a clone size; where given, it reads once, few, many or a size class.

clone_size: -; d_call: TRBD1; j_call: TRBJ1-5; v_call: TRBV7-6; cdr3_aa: CASSLGTGNSNQPQHF; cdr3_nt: TGTGCCAGCAGCTTAGGGACAGGGAATAGCAATCAGCCCCAGCATTTT
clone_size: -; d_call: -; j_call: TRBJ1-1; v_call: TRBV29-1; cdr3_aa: CSVVPGPLNTEAFF; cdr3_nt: TGCAGCGTTGTGCCAGGGCCCTTGAACACTGAAGCTTTCTTT
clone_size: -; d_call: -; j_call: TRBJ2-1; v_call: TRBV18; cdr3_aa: CASSPPLSQGYLNEQFF; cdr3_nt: TGTGCCAGCTCACCACCCCTCTCACAGGGCTACCTTAATGAGCAGTTCTTC
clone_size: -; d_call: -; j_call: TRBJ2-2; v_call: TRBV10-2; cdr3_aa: CASSDPWSSSGELFF; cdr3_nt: TGCGCCAGCAGTGATCCGTGGAGTTCCAGCGGGGAGCTGTTTTTT
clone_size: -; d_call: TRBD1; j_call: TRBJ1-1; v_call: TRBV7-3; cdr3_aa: CASSLGTTGGWTEAFF; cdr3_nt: TGTGCCAGCAGCTTAGGGACTACAGGGGGCTGGACTGAAGCTTTCTTT
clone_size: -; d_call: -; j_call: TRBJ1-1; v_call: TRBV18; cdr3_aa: CASSGQQNTEAFF; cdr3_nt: TGTGCCAGCTCAGGACAGCAGAACACTGAAGCTTTCTTT
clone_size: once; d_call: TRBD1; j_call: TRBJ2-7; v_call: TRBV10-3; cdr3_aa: CAILDRNYEQYF; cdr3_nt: TGTGCCATCTTGGACAGGAACTACGAGCAGTACTTC
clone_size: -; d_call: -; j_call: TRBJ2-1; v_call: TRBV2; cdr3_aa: CASGTGLKEFF; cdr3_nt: TGTGCCAGCGGTACGGGTTTGAAAGAGTTCTTC
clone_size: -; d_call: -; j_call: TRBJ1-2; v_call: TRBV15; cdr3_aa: CATSRAGHLYGYTF; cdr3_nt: TGTGCCACCAGCAGAGCGGGACACCTCTATGGCTACACCTTC
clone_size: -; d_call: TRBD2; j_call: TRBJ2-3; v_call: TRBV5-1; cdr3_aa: CASSLVGLAGGHTDTQYF; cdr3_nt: TGCGCCAGCAGCTTGGTGGGACTAGCGGGAGGACACACAGATACGCAGTATTTT
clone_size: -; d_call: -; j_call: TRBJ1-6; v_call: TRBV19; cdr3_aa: CASKEGGTNSPLHF; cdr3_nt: TGTGCCAGTAAAGAGGGCGGGACGAATTCACCCCTCCACTTT
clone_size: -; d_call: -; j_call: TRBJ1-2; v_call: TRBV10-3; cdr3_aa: CATSQATTSGYTF; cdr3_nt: TGTGCCACCAGTCAGGCCACCACATCCGGCTACACCTTC
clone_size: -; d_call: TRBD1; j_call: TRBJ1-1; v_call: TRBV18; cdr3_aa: CASSPRTGRGSEAFF; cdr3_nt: TGTGCCAGCTCACCGCGGACAGGGCGAGGATCTGAAGCTTTCTTT
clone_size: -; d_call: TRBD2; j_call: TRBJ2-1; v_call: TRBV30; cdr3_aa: CAWSVVGLAFGWLTEQFF; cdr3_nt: TGTGCCTGGAGTGTAGTAGGACTAGCTTTCGGTTGGCTAACGGAGCAGTTCTTC
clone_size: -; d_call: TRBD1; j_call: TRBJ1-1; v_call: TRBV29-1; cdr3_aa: CSVDKPTGADEAFF; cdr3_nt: TGCAGCGTCGATAAACCGACAGGGGCTGATGAAGCTTTCTTT
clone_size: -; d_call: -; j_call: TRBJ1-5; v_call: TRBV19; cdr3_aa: CASIFTGTEPQHF; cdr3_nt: TGTGCCAGTATTTTCACAGGGACGGAGCCCCAGCATTTT
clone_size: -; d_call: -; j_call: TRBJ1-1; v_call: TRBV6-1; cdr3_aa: CASSSGTLMNTEAFF; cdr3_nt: TGTGCCAGCAGTTCAGGGACACTCATGAACACTGAAGCTTTCTTT
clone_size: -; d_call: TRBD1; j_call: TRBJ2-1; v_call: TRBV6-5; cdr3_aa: CASSYLPGQGVNEQFF; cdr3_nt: TGTGCCAGCAGTTACCTACCGGGACAGGGGGTCAATGAGCAGTTCTTC
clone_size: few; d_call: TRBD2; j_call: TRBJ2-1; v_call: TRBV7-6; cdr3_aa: CASSSLAGTSSYNEQFF; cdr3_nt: TGTGCCAGCAGCTCCTTAGCGGGTACGAGCTCCTACAATGAGCAGTTCTTC
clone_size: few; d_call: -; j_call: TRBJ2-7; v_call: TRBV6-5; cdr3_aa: CASSYSKLAYEQYF; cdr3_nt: TGTGCCAGCAGTTACTCGAAACTAGCCTACGAGCAGTACTTC
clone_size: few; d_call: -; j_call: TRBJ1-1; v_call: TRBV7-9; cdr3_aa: CASSLVSVEAFF; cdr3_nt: TGTGCCAGCAGCTTAGTCAGTGTCGAAGCTTTCTTT
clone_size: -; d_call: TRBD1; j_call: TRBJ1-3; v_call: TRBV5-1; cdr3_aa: CASSLNRGTTGNTIYF; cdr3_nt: TGCGCCAGCAGCTTGAACAGGGGAACTACTGGAAACACCATATATTTT
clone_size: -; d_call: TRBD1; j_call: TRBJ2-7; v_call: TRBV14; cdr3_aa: CASSRDRGTGSYEQYF; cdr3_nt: TGTGCCAGCAGCCGGGACAGGGGAACTGGCTCCTACGAGCAGTACTTC
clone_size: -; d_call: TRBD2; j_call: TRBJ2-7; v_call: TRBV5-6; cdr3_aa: CASSSGGGFEQYF; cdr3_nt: TGTGCCAGCAGTAGCGGGGGGGGGTTCGAGCAGTACTTC
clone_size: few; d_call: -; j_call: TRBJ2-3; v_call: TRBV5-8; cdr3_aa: CASSLAGRSTDTQYF; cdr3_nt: TGTGCCAGCAGCTTGGCGGGAAGAAGCACAGATACGCAGTATTTT
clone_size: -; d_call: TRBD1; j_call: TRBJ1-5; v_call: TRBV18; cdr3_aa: CASSPGTVNQPQHF; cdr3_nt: TGTGCCAGCTCACCAGGGACAGTCAATCAGCCCCAGCATTTT
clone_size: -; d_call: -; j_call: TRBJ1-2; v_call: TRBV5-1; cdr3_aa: CASSLSQSGNYGYTF; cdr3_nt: TGCGCCAGCAGCTTGAGTCAATCGGGTAACTATGGCTACACCTTC
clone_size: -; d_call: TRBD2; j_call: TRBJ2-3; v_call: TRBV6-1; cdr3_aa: CANERDSTDTQYF; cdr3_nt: TGTGCCAACGAGCGGGACTCCACAGATACGCAGTATTTT
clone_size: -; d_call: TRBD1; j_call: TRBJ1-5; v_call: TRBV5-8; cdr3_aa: CASSFPDRVQPQHF; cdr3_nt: TGTGCCAGCAGCTTCCCTGACAGGGTCCAGCCCCAGCATTTT
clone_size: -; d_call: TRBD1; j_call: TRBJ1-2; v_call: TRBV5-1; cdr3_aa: CASSLEGAGGYTF; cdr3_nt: TGCGCCAGCAGCTTGGAGGGGGCGGGAGGCTACACCTTC
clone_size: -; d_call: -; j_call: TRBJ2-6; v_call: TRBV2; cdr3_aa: CASPIARAGANGLTF; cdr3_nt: TGTGCCAGCCCGATAGCCCGGGCTGGGGCCAACGGCCTGACTTTC
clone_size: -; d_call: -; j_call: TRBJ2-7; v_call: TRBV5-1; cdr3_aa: CASSVQGGNYEQYF; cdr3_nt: TGCGCCAGCAGCGTACAGGGGGGGAACTACGAGCAGTACTTC
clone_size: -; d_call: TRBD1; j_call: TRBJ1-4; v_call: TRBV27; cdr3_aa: CASSATGPPKLFF; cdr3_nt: TGTGCCAGCAGTGCGACAGGGCCCCCGAAACTGTTTTTT
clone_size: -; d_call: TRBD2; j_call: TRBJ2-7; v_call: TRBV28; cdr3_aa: CASSQPGLALREQYF; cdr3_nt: TGTGCCAGCAGCCAACCGGGACTAGCTCTTCGGGAGCAGTACTTC
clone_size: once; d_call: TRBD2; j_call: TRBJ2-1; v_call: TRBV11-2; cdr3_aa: CASSLVAAGGGGGQFF; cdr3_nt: TGTGCCAGCAGCTTAGTGGCGGCGGGAGGAGGGGGGGGGCAGTTCTTC
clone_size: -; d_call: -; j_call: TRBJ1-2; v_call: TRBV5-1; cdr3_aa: CASSLEGVGYGYTF; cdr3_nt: TGCGCCAGCAGCTTGGAAGGGGTCGGCTATGGCTACACCTTC
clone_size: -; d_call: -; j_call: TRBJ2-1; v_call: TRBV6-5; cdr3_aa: CASSYSGGPYNEQFF; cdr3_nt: TGTGCCAGCAGTTACTCGGGAGGTCCCTACAATGAGCAGTTCTTC
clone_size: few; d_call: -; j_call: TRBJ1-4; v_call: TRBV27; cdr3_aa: CASRRATNEKLFF; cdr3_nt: TGTGCCAGCAGGAGGGCAACTAATGAAAAACTGTTTTTT
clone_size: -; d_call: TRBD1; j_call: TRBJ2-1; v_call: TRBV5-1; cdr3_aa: CASTGTGVTNEQFF; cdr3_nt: TGCGCCAGCACCGGCACAGGGGTTACGAATGAGCAGTTCTTC
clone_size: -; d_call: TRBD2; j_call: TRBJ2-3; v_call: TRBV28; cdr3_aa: CATGLGEGRTDTQYF; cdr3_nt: TGTGCCACCGGATTAGGGGAGGGTCGCACAGATACGCAGTATTTT
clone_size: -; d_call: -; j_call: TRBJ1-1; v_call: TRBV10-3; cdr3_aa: CAISESGGGAEAFF; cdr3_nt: TGTGCCATCAGTGAGTCTGGGGGAGGAGCTGAAGCTTTCTTT
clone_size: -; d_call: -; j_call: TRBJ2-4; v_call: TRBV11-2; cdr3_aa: CASSWVGVRDNSQYF; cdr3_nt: TGTGCCAGCAGCTGGGTTGGGGTCAGGGACAACAGTCAGTACTTC
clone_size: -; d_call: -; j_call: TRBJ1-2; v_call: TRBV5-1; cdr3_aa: CASSSRGIPTSYGYTF; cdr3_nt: TGCGCCAGCAGCTCAAGGGGGATTCCAACATCTTATGGCTACACCTTC
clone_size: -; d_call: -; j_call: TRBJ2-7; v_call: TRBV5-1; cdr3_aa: CASRQDLYEQYF; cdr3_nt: TGCGCCAGCAGACAGGACCTTTACGAGCAGTACTTC